Following are 21 T cell receptor beta chains from one sample sequenced in a study of radiotherapy plus CTLA-4 blockade in lung cancer (dated by TCRdb to 2017 to 2018). The library came from the immunoSEQ multiplex PCR assay. Held by TCRdb, this immuneACCESS table contains in-frame sequences only and omits some clones. Under half of the omission traces to an unresolved V gene where checked; the cause of the rest is unknown. A total of about 43,000 clones appear in this sample, less than 75% of them only once. The top ten clonotypes cover 20% to 30% of the sample. The sample in question was peripheral blood, obtained from a patient treated with radiotherapy plus ipilimumab. These receptors originate from a human donor with non-small cell lung cancer who had a partial response to radiotherapy plus ipilimumab.

CDR3 nucleotides: TGTGCCAGCAGCTTAGAACTTCCCGCGGGGAATGAGCAGTTCTTC. This sequence encodes CASSLELPAGNEQFF. The chain has TRBV7-9 and TRBJ2-1; tentative D call: TRBD2 (6 bases). V gave up 1 base and J gave up 7 bases, with 14 bases separating them. The CDR3 covers 15 residues. Germline V gene lookup returns CDR1 SEHNR and CDR2 FQNEAQ (reference sequence).

The gene calls are TRBV7-9 and TRBJ1-4, with D possibly being TRBD1 (5 bases). This CDR3 contains 16 residues. V was trimmed by 5 bases and J by 2 bases, leaving 15 bases between them. CDR1 is SEHNR, CDR2 FQNEAQ, per germline (reference sequence). DNA for the CDR3: TGTGCCAGCAGCGGCAGGGCTGGTACTACTAATGAAAAACTGTTTTTT. Amino acids: CASSGRAGTTNEKLFF.

CDR3 nucleotide sequence: TGTGCCAGCAGCGAATCAATGCGGTCCTACGAGCAGTACTTC. It codes for CASSESMRSYEQYF. This chain connects TRBV5-6 to TRBJ2-7; no definite D call. Trimming took 4 bases from V and 1 from J, leaving 12 bases between them. The germline CDR1 and CDR2 sequences are SGHDT and YYEEEE. The CDR3 totals 14 residues.

A few counts support this clone. V gene TRBV9 combines with J gene TRBJ2-1; 15 nucleotides match TRBD2. The V and J ends lost 3 bases and 9 bases, in that order; junction bases with no gene match: 7. CDR1 is SGDLS and CDR2 is YYNGEE in the germline V gene. The CDR3 runs 16 residues. The DNA for the CDR3 is TGTGCCAGCAGCGCACCGGGACTAGCGGGAGGTATTGAGCAGTTCTTC. It translates to CASSAPGLAGGIEQFF.

V usage is TRBV19 and J usage is TRBJ1-1; D is uncertain. Trimming took off 6 bases at V and 7 bases at J, with 9 bases between the two ends. The germline gives CDR1 LNHDA, CDR2 SQIVND (reference sequence). This CDR3 has 11 amino acids. The CDR3 region has the DNA TGTGCCAGTAGGCTAGGACTTGAAGCTTTCTTT. This sequence encodes CASRLGLEAFF.

The chain couples TRBV9 to TRBJ2-1; 9 bases are shared with TRBD2. The trim removed 4 bases at V and 5 bases at J, leaving 13 bases unmatched. Germline loops: CDR1 SGDLS, CDR2 YYNGEE. CDR3 length equals 17 residues. As DNA, the CDR3 is TGTGCCAGCAGCCCCTCATCGTCGGCTAGCGGGAACAATGAGCAGTTCTTC. It specifies CASSPSSSASGNNEQFF.

In its sample, this clone was seen a few times. One end of the junction fails to match germline, which may point to a read error. V gene TRBV5-6 combines with J gene TRBJ2-3; a possible D gene is TRBD2 (6 bases). The CDR3 totals 16 residues. Germline-derived CDR1 and CDR2 are SGHDT and YYEEEE. The CDR3 DNA reads TGTGCCAGCAGCTTGTTCGGGAGAGGGGAAACAGATACGCGGTATTTT. Amino acid sequence: CASSLFGRGETDTRYF.

This clone was recorded a few times. This chain links TRBV28 with TRBJ1-2; 12 positions agree with TRBD1. Germline loops: CDR1 MDHEN, CDR2 SYDVKM. This CDR3 has 14 amino acids. V shed 6 bases and J 4 bases; nucleotides not matched to a gene: 3. Here the CDR3 reads CASRGTGGSYGYTF. Written as DNA, the CDR3 is TGTGCCAGCAGAGGGACAGGGGGCTCCTATGGCTACACCTTC.

The genes are TRBV7-6 and TRBJ2-1, with 14 bases aligning to TRBD2. The J segment lost 5 bases and the V segment lost 5 bases, leaving 2 bases of the junction unmatched. The CDR3 loop spans 15 amino acids. Germline V gene lookup returns CDR1 SGHVS and CDR2 FNYEAQ. The CDR3 DNA sequence: TGTGCCAGCAGCCTGGGACTAGCGGGGGACAATGAGCAGTTCTTC. Encoded protein: CASSLGLAGDNEQFF.

This sequence joins TRBV15 and TRBJ1-6, with unresolved D. The CDR3 is 13 residues long. CDR1 and CDR2 (germline): LNHNV, YYDKDF (reference sequence). V lost 3 bases, J lost 7 bases, and 7 bases lay in between. The CDR3 sequence is CATSSQRNSPLHF. The CDR3 DNA sequence: TGTGCCACCAGCAGTCAGCGGAATTCACCCCTCCACTTT.

The chain joins TRBV2 to TRBJ1-5, with a tentative D call TRBD1 (6 bases). There are 14 residues in the CDR3. The germline V gene has CDR1 SNHLY and CDR2 FYNNEI. V was pared by 4 bases and J by 4 bases, with 11 bases between. The CDR3 DNA follows: TGTGCCAGCAGTGTTCAGGGGAGTAATCAGCCCCAGCATTTT. It codes for CASSVQGSNQPQHF. Together with reference TRBV2 and TRBJ1-5, the CDR3 gives the full variable domain: EPEVTQTPSHQVTQMGQEVILRCVPISNHLYFYWYRQILGQKVEFLVSFYNNEISEKSEIFDDQFSVERPDGSNFTLKIRSTKLEDSAMYFCASSVQGSNQPQHFGDGTRLSIL.

The CDR3 sequence: CASSTSGRADEQYF. The CDR3 DNA reads as TGCGCCAGCAGCACAAGCGGGAGGGCCGACGAGCAGTACTTC. V is TRBV5-1 and J is TRBJ2-7, with 10 bases aligning to TRBD2. J lost 5 bases, V lost 4 bases, and 6 bases had no gene match. The CDR3 contains 14 residues. Germline CDR1 is SGHRS and CDR2 is YFSETQ.

The J gene is TRBJ2-1, the V gene TRBV11-3, with D tentatively TRBD1 (6 bases). The CDR3 has 15 residues. V gave up 1 base and J gave up 8 bases, with 15 bases separating them. CDR1 and CDR2 from the germline V gene are SGHNT and YENEEA. In nucleotides, the CDR3 is TGTGCCAGCAGCTTAGGTTTAACAGGGTACGATGAGCAGTTCTTC. It is translated as CASSLGLTGYDEQFF.

In DNA, the CDR3 is TGTGCCAGCAGTTTAAACTGGGACAGGGGGAACGAGCAGTACTTC. Translation: CASSLNWDRGNEQYF. J is TRBJ2-7 and V is TRBV27; 11 nucleotides line up with TRBD1. The J segment lost 5 bases and the V segment lost 2 bases, leaving 5 bases of the junction unmatched. This CDR3 is 15 amino acids long. Germline V lookup: CDR1 MNHEY, CDR2 SMNVEV (reference sequence).

The CDR3 sequence is CASNDGYQETQYF. In DNA form, the CDR3 reads TGTGCCAGCAACGACGGGTACCAAGAGACCCAGTACTTC. The gene calls are TRBV14 and TRBJ2-5, with D unclear. The CDR3 extends over 13 amino acids. The germline CDR1 and CDR2 sequences are SGHDN and FVKESK. Trimming removed 7 bases at V and 0 bases at J, with 9 bases between.

The CDR3 reads CASLSGAGANVLTF. CDR3 DNA: TGTGCCAGCCTATCGGGGGCTGGGGCCAACGTCCTGACTTTC. The chain links TRBV2 to TRBJ2-6; the D gene is possibly TRBD2 (6 bases). CDR3 length equals 14 residues. CDR1 and CDR2 from the germline V gene are SNHLY and FYNNEI. The V end was cut by 8 bases, the J end by 2 bases, with 10 bases between.

V gene TRBV19 combines with J gene TRBJ1-5; 9 bases agree with TRBD1. The CDR3 spans 14 residues. CDR1 is LNHDA, CDR2 SQIVND, per germline (reference sequence). V was pared by 3 bases and J by 4 bases, with 1 base of the junction left unmatched. CDR3 amino acids: CASSMGTGNQPQHF. The CDR3 region has the DNA TGTGCCAGTAGTATGGGGACAGGGAATCAGCCCCAGCATTTT.

The table lists this clone with a few counts. The chain couples TRBV6-4 to TRBJ1-1; D unclear. Germline values: CDR1 MRHNA, CDR2 SNTAGT. This CDR3 is 13 amino acids long. The V gene lost 3 bases and the J gene lost 1 base, with 6 bases spanning the gap. In DNA form, the CDR3 reads TGTGCCAGCAGTGAACAGAAGAACACTGAAGCTTTCTTT. Protein product: CASSEQKNTEAFF.

This chain uses TRBV30 with TRBJ1-1; no reliable D call. The V and J ends lost 3 bases and 4 bases respectively, with 18 bases between them. Germline V gene lookup returns CDR1 GTSNPN and CDR2 SVGIG (reference sequence). CDR3 length equals 15 residues. CDR3 sequence (DNA): TGTGCCTGGAGCACCCCCCTAGAGACCTGCACTGAAGCTTTCTTT. Protein sequence: CAWSTPLETCTEAFF.

This clone was picked up a small number of times. This rearrangement joins TRBV27 to TRBJ2-7, with 10 bases fitting TRBD1. Trimming took 8 bases from V and 3 from J; bases not matched to a gene: 10. Per germline, CDR1 MNHEY and CDR2 SMNVEV (reference sequence). The CDR3 spans 15 residues. Written as DNA, the CDR3 is TGTGCCAGCTCGCCCGGGACAGGGGTTGACTACGAGCAGTACTTC. Protein: CASSPGTGVDYEQYF.

The sample holds a few counts of this clone. Here the CDR3 reads CASSQSGNTIYF. The CDR3 DNA is TGTGCCAGCAGCCAGAGCGGGAACACCATATATTTT. This chain links TRBV7-2 with TRBJ1-3; D gene uncertain. Germline V lookup: CDR1 SGHTA, CDR2 FQGNSA. V was shortened by 5 bases and J by 7 bases, with 9 bases between the two germline ends. The CDR3 has 12 residues.